The clone carrying this T cell receptor beta chain has a single count. The sample is drawn from a study of blood T cell repertoires in COVID-19. Study as a whole: The origin of the acute and convalescent COVID-19 samples was the United States, Italy and Spain. T cells, B-cell-depleted T cells, or PBMCs provided the cDNA or gDNA that served as material.

In the authors' workflow: Estimation of nucleated cell counts was performed using reference gene primer amplification. The assay was immunoSEQ multiplex PCR, and TCRdb's table has in-frame clones only and misses some. V and J calls plus clone size are reproduced from that table; the DNA served to infer D and trimming. Of roughly 150,000 clones in the sample, about 81% are singletons; the top ten hold 11%. From germline, CDR1 is LNHDA and CDR2 SQIVND (reference sequence). The CDR3 is made up of 15 amino acids. Trimming took 2 bases from V and 5 from J; bases not matched to a gene: 5. The J gene is TRBJ2-1, the V gene TRBV19, with 8 bases matching TRBD2. The source material was peripheral blood. The TCR comes from a man in his 60s with active or convalescent COVID-19. In DNA, the CDR3 is TGTGCCAGTAGTATATCGACTAGCGAAAACAATGAGCAGTTCTTC. This sequence encodes CASSISTSENNEQFF. The full variable domain, in which reference TRBV19 and TRBJ2-1 provide the parts outside the CDR3, is DGGITQSPKYLFRKEGQNVTLSCEQNLNHDAMYWYRQDPGQGLRLIYYSQIVNDFQKGDIAEGYSVSREKKESFPLTVTSAQKNPTAFYLCASSISTSENNEQFFGPGTRLTVL.